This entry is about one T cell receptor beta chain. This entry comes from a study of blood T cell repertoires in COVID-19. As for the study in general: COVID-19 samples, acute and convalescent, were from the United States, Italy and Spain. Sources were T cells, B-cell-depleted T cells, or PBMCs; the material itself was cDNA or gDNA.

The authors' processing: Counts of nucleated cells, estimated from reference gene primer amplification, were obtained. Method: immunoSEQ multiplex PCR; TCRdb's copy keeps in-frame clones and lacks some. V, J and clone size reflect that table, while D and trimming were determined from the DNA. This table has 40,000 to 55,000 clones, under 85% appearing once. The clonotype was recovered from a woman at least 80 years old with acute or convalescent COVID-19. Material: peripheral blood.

CDR3 sequence reads: CASSTGTSGRATDTQYF. The CDR3 DNA reads as TGTGCCAGCAGCACCGGGACTAGCGGGAGAGCCACAGATACGCAGTATTTT. The rearrangement links TRBV5-8 to TRBJ2-3, with 14 bases aligning to TRBD2. Germline V gene lookup returns CDR1 SGHTS and CDR2 YDEGEE. The CDR3 has 17 residues. V lost 4 bases and J lost 2; bases outside the gene matches: 6.